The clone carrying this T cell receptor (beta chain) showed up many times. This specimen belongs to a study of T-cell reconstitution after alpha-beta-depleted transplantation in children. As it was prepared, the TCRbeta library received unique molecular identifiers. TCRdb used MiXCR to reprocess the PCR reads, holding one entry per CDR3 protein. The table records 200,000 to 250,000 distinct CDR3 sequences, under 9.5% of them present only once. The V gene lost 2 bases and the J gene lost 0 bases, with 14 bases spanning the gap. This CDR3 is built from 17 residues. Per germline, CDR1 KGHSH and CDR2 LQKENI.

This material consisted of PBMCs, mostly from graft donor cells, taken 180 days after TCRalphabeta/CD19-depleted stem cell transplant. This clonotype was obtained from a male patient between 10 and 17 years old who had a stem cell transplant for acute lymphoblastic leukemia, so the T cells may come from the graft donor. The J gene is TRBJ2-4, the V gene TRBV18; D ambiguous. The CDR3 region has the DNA TGTGCCAGCTCACCAAACGGGCCGACCTTAGCCAAAAACATTCAGTACTTC. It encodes CASSPNGPTLAKNIQYF.